This T cell receptor (beta chain) is drawn from a study of blood T cell repertoires in COVID-19. Assay used: immunoSEQ multiplex PCR; TCRdb lists only in-frame clones, some missing. The sample has about 130,000 clones, about 88% seen once. The V end was cut by 11 bases, the J end by 5 bases, with 27 bases between. In germline, CDR1 is MDHEN, CDR2 SYDVKM. The CDR3 is made up of 16 amino acids. This clone was picked up one time. The sequencing sample was made of PBMCs or T cells enriched from blood (not recorded which). The V and J genes are TRBV28 and TRBJ1-1, with D perhaps TRBD1 (5 bases). The receptor was derived from a man aged 40-49 years with acute COVID-19. CDR3 sequence (DNA): TGTGCCTCCCCCCCGGGCAGGGCAATTTTATGGACTGAAGCTTTCTTT. Translating it yields CASPPGRAILWTEAFF.